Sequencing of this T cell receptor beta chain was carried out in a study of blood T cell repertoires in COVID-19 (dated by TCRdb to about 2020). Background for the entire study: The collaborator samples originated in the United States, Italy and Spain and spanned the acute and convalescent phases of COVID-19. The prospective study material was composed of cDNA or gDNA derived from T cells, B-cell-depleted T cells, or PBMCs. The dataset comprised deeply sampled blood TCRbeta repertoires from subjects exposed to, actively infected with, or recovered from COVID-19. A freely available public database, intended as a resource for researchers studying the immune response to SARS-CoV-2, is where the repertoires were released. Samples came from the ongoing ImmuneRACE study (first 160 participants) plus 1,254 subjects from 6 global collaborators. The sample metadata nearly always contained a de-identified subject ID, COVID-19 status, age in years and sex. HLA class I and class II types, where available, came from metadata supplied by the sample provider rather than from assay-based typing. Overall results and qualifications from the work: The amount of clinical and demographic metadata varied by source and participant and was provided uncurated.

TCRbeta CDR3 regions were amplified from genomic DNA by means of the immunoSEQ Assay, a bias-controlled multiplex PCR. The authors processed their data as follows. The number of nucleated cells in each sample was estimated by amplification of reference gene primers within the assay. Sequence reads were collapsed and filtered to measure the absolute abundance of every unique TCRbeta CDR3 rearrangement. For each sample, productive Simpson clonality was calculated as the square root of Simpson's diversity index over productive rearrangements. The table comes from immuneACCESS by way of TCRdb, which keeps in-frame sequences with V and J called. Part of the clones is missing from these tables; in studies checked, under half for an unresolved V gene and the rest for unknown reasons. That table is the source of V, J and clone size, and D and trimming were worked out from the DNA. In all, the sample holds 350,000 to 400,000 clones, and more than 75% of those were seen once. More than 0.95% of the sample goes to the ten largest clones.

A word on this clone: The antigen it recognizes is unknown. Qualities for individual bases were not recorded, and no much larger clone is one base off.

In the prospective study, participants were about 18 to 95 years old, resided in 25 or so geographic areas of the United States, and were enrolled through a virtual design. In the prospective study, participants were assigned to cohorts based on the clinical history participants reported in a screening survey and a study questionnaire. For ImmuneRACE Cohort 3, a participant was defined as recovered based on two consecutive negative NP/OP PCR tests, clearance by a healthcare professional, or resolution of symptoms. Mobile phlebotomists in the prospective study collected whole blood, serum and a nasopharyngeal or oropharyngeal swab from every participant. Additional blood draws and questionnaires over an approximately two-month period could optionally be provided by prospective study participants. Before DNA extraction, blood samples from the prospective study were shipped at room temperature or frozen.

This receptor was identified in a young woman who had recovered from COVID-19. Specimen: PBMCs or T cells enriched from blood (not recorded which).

The sequence in DNA is TGTGCCAGCAGTGAAGGTTTGACTATCTATGGCTACACCTTC. Its protein reads: CASSEGLTIYGYTF. The V gene is TRBV6-1 and the J gene is TRBJ1-2, with the D gene not clear enough to name. A distance of 10 bases separates the germline ends of V and J, which lose 1 base and 4 bases respectively. The CDR1 and CDR2 encoded by the germline V gene are MNHNS and SASEGT. The CDR3 goes from the cysteine to the phenylalanine over 14 residues. The DNA shown is the 42-base CDR3, in frame from base 1.